The T cell receptor beta chain described here comes from a study of graft-versus-host responses after intestinal transplantation. As for the study in general: The whole recipient group had anti-thymocyte globulin induction followed by tacrolimus and steroids for roughly three years. Study-wide results and caveats: Marrow from the recipient contained GvH clones, some of which had appeared first in ileum or blood. Allograft graft-versus-host to host-versus-graft clonal ratios ran high in patients with graft-donor T cell macrochimerism.

Remarks on this clone: Antigen unknown.

TCRdb's copy holds only in-frame clones and misses some; the assay was immunoSEQ multiplex PCR. The sample records 100,000 or so clones, approximately 95% being singletons. CDR1 and CDR2 from the germline V gene are SGHVS and FQNEAQ. Trimming at V came to 3 bases and at J to 5 bases, leaving 14 bases not matched to a gene. This CDR3 is built from 18 residues. This specimen consisted of unstimulated CD8+ T cells sorted from spleen or lymph node cells, obtained before transplant. This TCR was recovered from a human donor who was the organ donor for an intestinal transplant. The V and J genes are TRBV7-8 and TRBJ2-2; 8 bases map to TRBD1. The CDR3 DNA sequence: TGTGCCAGCAGCTTTTACTTCCCCAGGGGGCTAGGAACCGGGGAGCTGTTTTTT. Encoded protein: CASSFYFPRGLGTGELFF. Looking up the rest from reference TRBV7-8 and TRBJ2-2 gives the full variable domain: GAGVSQSPRYKVAKRGQDVALRCDPISGHVSLFWYQQALGQGPEFLTYFQNEAQLDKSGLPSDRFFAERPEGSVSTLKIQRTQQEDSAVYLCASSFYFPRGLGTGELFFGEGSRLTVL.